Following are 27 T cell receptor beta chains from one sample sequenced in a study of CD8 T cells in Susac syndrome. RNA was extracted with the RNeasy kit, and a quantity of about 0.45 to 1 ug was reverse transcribed using random hexamers. One entry per CDR3 protein results from TCRdb running MiXCR on the immunoSEQ multiplex PCR reads. The data hold 80,000 to 95,000 distinct CDR3 sequences, with roughly 94% observed a single time. The sequencing sample was made of CD8+ T cells from PBMCs. These receptors were collected from a human donor with Susac syndrome.

The V and J genes are TRBV29-1 and TRBJ1-5, with a possible D match to TRBD1 (5 bases). V lost 1 base and J lost 2, with 6 bases in between. Looked up from germline, CDR1 is SQVTM and CDR2 is ANQGSEA. This CDR3 has 13 residues. The CDR3 loop reads CSVEGRGNQPQHF. As DNA, the CDR3 is TGCAGCGTTGAAGGCAGGGGCAATCAGCCCCAGCATTTT.

The chain recombines TRBV4-3 with TRBJ2-7, with no clear D. This CDR3 spans 13 amino acids. In germline, CDR1 is LGHNA, CDR2 YSLEER. Trimming left V 3 bases short and J 5 bases short, with 11 bases between. The CDR3 DNA reads as TGCGCCAGCAGCCATACTGACGAAAACGAGCAGTACTTC. This sequence encodes CASSHTDENEQYF.

This clonotype showed up just once. The CDR3 coding sequence is TGTGCCAGCAGCCAAGAGGCAGGGGTTAGCTATGGCTACACCTTC. This encodes CASSQEAGVSYGYTF. This chain uses TRBV3-1 with TRBJ1-2; possible D gene TRBD1, 6 bases. CDR1 and CDR2 (germline): LGHDT, YNNKEL (reference sequence). The CDR3 totals 15 residues. Trimming pared 0 bases from V and 4 bases from J, leaving 12 bases between.

V is TRBV11-2 and J is TRBJ2-5, with a weak D call TRBD2 (5 bases). The CDR3 is made up of 11 amino acids. V lost 4 bases, J lost 5 bases, and 5 bases lay in between. Germline V gene data show CDR1 as SGHAT and CDR2 as FQNNGV. The DNA of the CDR3 is TGTGCCAGCAGCTGGGAGGAGACCCAGTACTTC. Amino acids: CASSWEETQYF.

J is TRBJ2-3 and V is TRBV3-1; D gene unclear. Germline CDR1 reads LGHDT; CDR2 reads YNNKEL (reference sequence). This CDR3 is 14 amino acids long. The germline V and J ends were trimmed by 8 bases and 0 bases, with 12 bases remaining between them. The CDR3 is CASPKGHSTDTQYF. As DNA, the CDR3 is TGTGCCAGCCCTAAGGGTCACAGCACAGATACGCAGTATTTT.

The V and J genes are TRBV5-6 and TRBJ1-5; D ambiguous. Germline V gives CDR1 SGHDT, CDR2 YYEEEE. CDR3 size: 13 residues. V was clipped by 2 bases and J by 6 bases, with 9 bases between them. CDR3: CASSFFSGQPQHF. The CDR3 bases are TGTGCCAGCAGCTTCTTTTCAGGTCAGCCCCAGCATTTT.

The J gene is TRBJ2-5, the V gene TRBV28; weak D call: TRBD1 (6 bases). Germline V gene sequence: CDR1 MDHEN, CDR2 SYDVKM. This CDR3 region has 18 residues. Trimming left V 3 bases short and J 1 base short, with 21 bases between. As DNA, the CDR3 is TGTGCCAGCAGTTTTAGCGTGGGCGAGTCAGGGGTCCAAGAGACCCAGTACTTC. Its protein is CASSFSVGESGVQETQYF.

The rearrangement joins TRBV28 to TRBJ2-1; 11 bases line up with TRBD1. With 0 bases clipped from V and 10 bases from J, the junction kept 5 bases outside the gene matches. This CDR3 comprises 15 residues. Germline V CDR1 and CDR2: MDHEN, SYDVKM. The CDR3 loop is CASSLWGQGVEEQFF. CDR3 DNA: TGTGCCAGCAGTTTATGGGGACAGGGGGTAGAGGAGCAGTTCTTC.

This chain uses TRBV27 with TRBJ1-1; D remains ambiguous. The CDR3 is made up of 13 amino acids. Germline V gene lookup returns CDR1 MNHEY and CDR2 SMNVEV (reference sequence). V lost 6 bases and J 6 bases, leaving 14 bases between the germline ends. Here the CDR3 DNA reads TGTGCCAGCAGCCCTGCACCTGGGGCTGAAGCTTTCTTT. It codes for CASSPAPGAEAFF.

This chain connects TRBV5-6 to TRBJ1-2; 10 bases align to TRBD1. The trim removed 10 bases at V and 0 bases at J, leaving 6 bases unmatched. The CDR3 loop spans 14 amino acids. Per the germline V gene, CDR1 is SGHDT and CDR2 is YYEEEE. DNA of the CDR3: TGTGCCGGAGGACAGGGGGAGACTAACTATGGCTACACCTTC. It is translated as CAGGQGETNYGYTF.

This chain links TRBV7-9 with TRBJ2-7, with D possibly being TRBD1 (6 bases). V lost 1 base and J 6 bases, leaving 7 bases between the germline ends. Germline V CDR1 and CDR2: SEHNR, FQNEAQ (reference sequence). The CDR3 runs 12 residues. CDR3 sequence reads: CASSLVRGEQYF. CDR3 nucleotides: TGTGCCAGCAGCTTAGTCAGGGGCGAGCAGTACTTC. Supplemented by reference TRBV7-9 and TRBJ2-7, the full variable domain reads DTGVSQNPRHKITKRGQNVTFRCDPISEHNRLYWYRQTLGQGPEFLTYFQNEAQLEKSRLLSDRFSAERPKGSFSTLEIQRTEQGDSAMYLCASSLVRGEQYFGPGTRLTVT.

The CDR3 region is CASSSGGGLNEQFF. Here the CDR3 DNA reads TGTGCCAGCAGCTCAGGAGGGGGGCTGAATGAGCAGTTCTTC. This chain links TRBV5-4 with TRBJ2-1; D is tentatively TRBD1 or TRBD2 (6 bases each). CDR3 length: 14 residues. V was clipped by 3 bases and J by 7 bases, with 14 bases between them. Germline lookup yields CDR1 SGHNT and CDR2 YYREEE (reference sequence). The whole variable domain, remainder taken from reference TRBV5-4 and TRBJ2-1, is ETGVTQSPTHLIKTRGQQVTLRCSSQSGHNTVSWYQQALGQGPQFIFQYYREEENGRGNFPPRFSGLQFPNYSSELNVNALELDDSALYLCASSSGGGLNEQFFGPGTRLTVL.

The genes are TRBV13 and TRBJ2-7; D unclear. The V end lost 0 bases, the J end lost 7 bases, and 10 bases lay between the germline ends. There are 13 residues in the CDR3. Germline lookup yields CDR1 PRHDT and CDR2 FYEKMQ (reference sequence). The CDR3 DNA is TGTGCCAGCAGCTTAGGAGGATCCGTAGAGCAGTACTTC. Amino acid sequence: CASSLGGSVEQYF.

The table lists this clonotype with a few counts. The rearrangement links TRBV6-1 to TRBJ2-3; 9 bases are shared with TRBD2. Germline V gene lookup returns CDR1 MNHNS and CDR2 SASEGT. The CDR3 is 15 residues long. V shed 5 bases and J 5 bases; nucleotides not matched to a gene: 8. The DNA for the CDR3 is TGTGCCAGCAGTCTTTCTCGCGGGAGGGTAGATACGCAGTATTTT. Translated, it gives CASSLSRGRVDTQYF.

This rearrangement joins TRBV9 to TRBJ2-1; D gene ambiguous. The CDR3 contains 14 residues. V lost 0 bases and J lost 5, with 9 bases in between. The germline V gene has CDR1 SGDLS and CDR2 YYNGEE. The CDR3 is CASSVERTNNEQFF. The CDR3, as DNA: TGTGCCAGCAGCGTAGAGAGGACCAACAATGAGCAGTTCTTC.

This rearrangement joins TRBV6-2 or TRBV6-3 to TRBJ2-1, with D uncertain. The CDR3 runs 12 residues. Germline V gene lookup returns CDR1 MNHEY and CDR2 SVGEGT. Trimming took 7 bases from V and 7 from J, leaving 11 bases between them. Here the CDR3 reads CASNGDENEQFF. For the CDR3, the DNA is TGTGCCAGCAACGGAGACGAGAATGAGCAGTTCTTC.

The chain uses TRBV2 and TRBJ1-6; perhaps TRBD1 as D (5 bases). The V gene's germline CDR1 is SNHLY and CDR2 FYNNEI. The CDR3 is 15 amino acids. Deletions cut 1 base from V and 7 bases from J, with 11 bases between. CDR3 sequence reads: CASSEEGRENSPLHF. For the CDR3, the DNA is TGTGCCAGCAGTGAAGAGGGCAGGGAGAATTCACCCCTCCACTTT.

DNA of the CDR3: TGCGCCAGCAGTGATTCTTTTAGGGAGACCCAGTACTTC. As protein: CASSDSFRETQYF. The genes are TRBV10-2 and TRBJ2-5; D is uncertain. CDR3 length: 13 amino acids. Germline CDR1 and CDR2: WSHSY and SAAADI. Trimming cost V 3 bases and J 5 bases, with 10 bases left between them.

J is TRBJ2-1 and V is TRBV5-6, with 11 bases that match TRBD2. This CDR3 is 16 amino acids long. Trimming took 0 bases from V and 8 from J; bases not matched to a gene: 7. Germline V gives CDR1 SGHDT, CDR2 YYEEEE. The CDR3 DNA reads TGTGCCAGCAGCTTGGAATTCGGACTAGCGGGCGATGAGCAGTTCTTC. This sequence encodes CASSLEFGLAGDEQFF.

This chain links TRBV15 with TRBJ2-2; possibly TRBD1 for D (7 bases). CDR1 LNHNV and CDR2 YYDKDF come from the germline V gene (reference sequence). The V and J ends lost 1 base and 7 bases respectively, with 16 bases between them. The CDR3 contains 16 residues. As DNA, the CDR3 is TGTGCCACCAGCAGAGGTGGGCAGGGGGAGGTCGGGGAGCTGTTTTTT. Its protein product is CATSRGGQGEVGELFF.

The V gene is TRBV4-1, the J gene TRBJ2-3; D remains ambiguous. The CDR3 has 14 residues. Germline CDR1 is MGHRA and CDR2 is YSYEKL. The V and J ends lost 0 bases and 5 bases respectively, with 9 bases between them. This CDR3 is CASSQDFPEDTQYF. Written as DNA, the CDR3 is TGCGCCAGCAGCCAAGATTTTCCTGAAGATACGCAGTATTTT.

This rearrangement joins TRBV5-6 to TRBJ2-7; D not resolved. This CDR3 spans 14 amino acids. Trimming stripped 4 bases from V and 5 bases from J, with 16 bases between. Germline lookup yields CDR1 SGHDT and CDR2 YYEEEE. CDR3 amino acids: CASSLSLQADEQYF. In DNA form, the CDR3 reads TGTGCCAGCAGCCTATCACTTCAGGCGGACGAGCAGTACTTC.

The gene calls are TRBV27 and TRBJ1-2, with 7 positions matching TRBD1. The V gene's germline CDR1 is MNHEY and CDR2 SMNVEV (reference sequence). After removal of 3 bases from V and 6 bases from J, the junction contained 7 bases not matched to a gene. The length of the CDR3 is 14 residues. CDR3: CASSFSRTGNGYTF. CDR3 DNA: TGTGCCAGCAGTTTCTCCCGGACAGGCAATGGCTACACCTTC.

The CDR3 DNA reads TGCGCCAGCAGCCAAGAAGGAGTCAGGGTGCGGGACAGGGGACATTGGGGCTATGGCTACACCTTC. Amino acids: CASSQEGVRVRDRGHWGYGYTF. The chain uses TRBV4-3 and TRBJ1-2; 10 positions match TRBD1. Germline CDR1 LGHNA, CDR2 YSLEER. V shed 0 bases and J 4 bases; nucleotides not matched to a gene: 23. CDR3 length: 22 amino acids.

This chain connects TRBV5-1 to TRBJ2-3, with TRBD2 matching 8 bases. The CDR3 extends over 16 amino acids. Germline V gene data show CDR1 as SGHRS and CDR2 as YFSETQ. The J segment lost 6 bases and the V segment lost 4 bases, leaving 13 bases of the junction unmatched. CDR3 DNA sequence: TGCGCCAGCAGCCCGGGAACCGGGACTAGTTCCGATACGCAGTATTTT. Protein sequence: CASSPGTGTSSDTQYF. The complete variable domain, with remaining parts taken from reference TRBV5-1 and TRBJ2-3, reads KAGVTQTPRYLIKTRGQQVTLSCSPISGHRSVSWYQQTPGQGLQFLFEYFSETQRNKGNFPGRFSGRQFSNSRSEMNVSTLELGDSALYLCASSPGTGTSSDTQYFGPGTRLTVL.

The rearrangement joins TRBV13 to TRBJ2-5; D gene ambiguous. Per germline, CDR1 PRHDT and CDR2 FYEKMQ (reference sequence). The length of the CDR3 is 13 residues. The V and J ends lost 4 bases and 6 bases respectively, with 12 bases between them. The CDR3 DNA is TGTGCCAGCAGCTCGACCTCTGCCCAGACCCAGTACTTC. Translation gives CASSSTSAQTQYF.

The chain joins TRBV3-1 to TRBJ2-7; D perhaps matches TRBD2 (6 bases). Deletions cut 4 bases from V and 0 bases from J, with 16 bases between. This CDR3 contains 16 residues. Germline V CDR1 and CDR2: LGHDT, YNNKEL (reference sequence). CDR3 region: CASSPQAGRSSYEQYF. CDR3 coding DNA: TGTGCCAGCAGCCCTCAGGCAGGGAGGAGCTCCTACGAGCAGTACTTC.